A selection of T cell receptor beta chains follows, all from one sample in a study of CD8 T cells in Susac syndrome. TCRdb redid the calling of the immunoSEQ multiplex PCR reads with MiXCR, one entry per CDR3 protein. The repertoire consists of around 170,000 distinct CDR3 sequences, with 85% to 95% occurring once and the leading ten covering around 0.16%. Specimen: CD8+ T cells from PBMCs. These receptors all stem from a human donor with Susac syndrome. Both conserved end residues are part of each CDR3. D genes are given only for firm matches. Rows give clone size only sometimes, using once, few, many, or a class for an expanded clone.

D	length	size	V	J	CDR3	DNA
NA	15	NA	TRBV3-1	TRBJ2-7	CASSLRWAVSYEQYF	TGTGCCAGCAGCCTCAGATGGGCCGTTTCCTACGAGCAGTACTTC
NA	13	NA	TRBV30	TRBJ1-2	CAWRTPGSYGYTF	TGTGCCTGGCGAACCCCGGGCAGCTATGGCTACACCTTC
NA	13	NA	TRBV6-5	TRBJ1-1	CASRKGVNTEAFF	TGTGCCAGCAGGAAGGGGGTGAACACTGAAGCTTTCTTT
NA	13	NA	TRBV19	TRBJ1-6	CASMEQGNSPLHF	TGTGCCAGTATGGAACAGGGAAATTCACCCCTCCACTTT
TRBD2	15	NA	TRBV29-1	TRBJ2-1	CSVEIAGGPSNEQFF	TGCAGCGTTGAGATAGCGGGAGGGCCCTCCAATGAGCAGTTCTTC
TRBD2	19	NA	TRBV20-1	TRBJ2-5	CSARDRPVERGLAEETQYF	TGCAGTGCTAGAGATCGGCCAGTAGAACGGGGACTAGCTGAAGAGACCCAGTACTTC
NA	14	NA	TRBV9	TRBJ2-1	CASNREGAYNEQFF	TGTGCCAGCAACAGGGAGGGAGCGTACAATGAGCAGTTCTTC
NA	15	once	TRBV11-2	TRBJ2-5	CASSGGHISQETQYF	TGTGCCAGCAGCGGGGGACATATTTCGCAAGAGACCCAGTACTTC
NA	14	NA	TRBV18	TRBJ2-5	CASSSGLRGETQYF	TGTGCCAGCTCATCGGGACTGAGGGGAGAGACCCAGTACTTC
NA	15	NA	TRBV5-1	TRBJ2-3	CASSHGTPFTDTQYF	TGCGCCAGCAGCCACGGGACTCCTTTCACAGATACGCAGTATTTT
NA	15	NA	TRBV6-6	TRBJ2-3	CASSYSRESTDTQYF	TGTGCCAGCAGTTATTCACGGGAGAGCACAGATACGCAGTATTTT
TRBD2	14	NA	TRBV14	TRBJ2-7	CASSHGTSGYEQYF	TGTGCCAGCAGCCACGGGACTAGCGGTTACGAGCAGTACTTC
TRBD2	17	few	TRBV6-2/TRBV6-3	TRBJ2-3	CASRTSGGLLTQDTQYF	TGTGCCAGCCGTACTAGCGGGGGACTATTAACACAAGATACGCAGTATTTT
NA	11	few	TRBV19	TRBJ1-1	CASSTGTEAFF	TGTGCCAGTAGTACCGGAACTGAAGCTTTCTTT
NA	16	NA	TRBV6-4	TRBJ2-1	CASGPLSGSSYNEQFF	TGTGCCAGCGGCCCTCTTAGCGGAAGCTCCTACAATGAGCAGTTCTTC
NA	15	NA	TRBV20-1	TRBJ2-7	CSARDGGRNSYEQYF	TGCAGTGCTAGAGACGGCGGCAGGAACTCCTACGAGCAGTACTTC
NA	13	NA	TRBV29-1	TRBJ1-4	CSVEQRNNEKLFF	TGCAGCGTTGAACAGCGAAATAATGAAAAACTGTTTTTT
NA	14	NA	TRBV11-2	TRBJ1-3	CASSLDYSGNTIYF	TGTGCCAGCAGCTTAGACTACTCTGGAAACACCATATATTTT
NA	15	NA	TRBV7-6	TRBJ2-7	CASSVVSGSTYEQYF	TGTGCCAGCAGTGTGGTGAGCGGTAGCACCTACGAGCAGTACTTC
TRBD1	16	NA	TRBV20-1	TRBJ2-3	CSATHPGQGGSDTQYF	TGCAGTGCTACCCACCCGGGACAGGGGGGATCGGATACGCAGTATTTT
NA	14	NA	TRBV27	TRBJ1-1	CASSFEGMNTEAFF	TGTGCCAGCAGTTTTGAGGGGATGAACACTGAAGCTTTCTTT
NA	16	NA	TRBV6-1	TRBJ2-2	CASSPWAGANTGELFF	TGTGCCAGCAGCCCTTGGGCCGGCGCGAACACCGGGGAGCTGTTTTTT
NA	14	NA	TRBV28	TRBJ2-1	CASTGQPFYNEQFF	TGTGCCAGCACCGGACAGCCCTTTTACAATGAGCAGTTCTTC
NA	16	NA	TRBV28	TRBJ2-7	CASSSPGSGTFLEQYF	TGTGCCAGCAGTTCTCCAGGGAGTGGCACTTTTCTTGAGCAGTACTTC
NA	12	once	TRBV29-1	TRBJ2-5	CSVDGGRETQYF	TGCAGCGTTGATGGGGGACGAGAGACCCAGTACTTC
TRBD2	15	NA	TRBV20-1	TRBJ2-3	CSAPTGTSGGGTQYF	TGCAGTGCTCCAACCGGGACTAGCGGTGGGGGTACGCAGTATTTT
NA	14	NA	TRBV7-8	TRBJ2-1	CASSFSPDTIEQFF	TGTGCCAGCAGCTTCAGCCCGGACACAATCGAGCAGTTCTTC
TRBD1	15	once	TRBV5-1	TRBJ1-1	CASSLGDSLNTEAFF	TGCGCCAGCAGCTTGGGGGACAGCTTGAACACTGAAGCTTTCTTT
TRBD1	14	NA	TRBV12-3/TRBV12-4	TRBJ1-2	CASSPPDRDYGYTF	TGTGCCAGCAGCCCGCCCGACAGGGACTATGGCTACACCTTC
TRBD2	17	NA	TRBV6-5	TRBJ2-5	CASSSLLAGALQGTQYF	TGTGCCAGCAGTTCCCTGTTAGCGGGGGCCCTCCAGGGGACCCAGTACTTC
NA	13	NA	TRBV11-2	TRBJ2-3	CASSLEFPDTQYF	TGTGCCAGCAGCTTAGAGTTCCCAGATACGCAGTATTTT
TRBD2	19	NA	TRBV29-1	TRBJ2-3	CSVEAVWLAGDLSTDTQYF	TGCAGCGTTGAAGCTGTTTGGCTAGCGGGGGACCTAAGCACAGATACGCAGTATTTT
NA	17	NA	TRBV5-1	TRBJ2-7	CASRLAYRGERSYEQYF	TGCGCCAGCAGGCTGGCGTACAGAGGAGAACGCTCCTACGAGCAGTACTTC
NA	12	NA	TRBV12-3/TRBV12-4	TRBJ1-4	CASTSGNEKLFF	TGTGCCAGCACCTCAGGGAATGAAAAACTGTTTTTT
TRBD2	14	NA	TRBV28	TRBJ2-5	CASSPRLARKTQYF	TGTGCCAGCAGCCCACGACTAGCGAGGAAGACCCAGTACTTC
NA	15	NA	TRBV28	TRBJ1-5	CASSRLLLGGQPQHF	TGTGCCAGCAGTCGCCTCTTACTCGGAGGTCAGCCCCAGCATTTT
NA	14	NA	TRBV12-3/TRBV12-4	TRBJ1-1	CASRSQGVDTEAFF	TGTGCCAGCAGATCACAGGGAGTTGACACTGAAGCTTTCTTT
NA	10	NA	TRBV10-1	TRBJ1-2	CASSAGGNTF	TGCGCCAGCAGTGCCGGGGGCAACACCTTC
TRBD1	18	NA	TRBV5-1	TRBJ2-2	CASSLVTGGLANTGELFF	TGCGCCAGCAGCTTGGTGACAGGGGGCCTCGCGAACACCGGGGAGCTGTTTTTT
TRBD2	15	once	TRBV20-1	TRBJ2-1	CSARGSRGGPYEQFF	TGCAGTGCTAGAGGATCACGGGGGGGGCCCTATGAGCAGTTCTTC
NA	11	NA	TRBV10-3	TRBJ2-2	CASHNTGELFF	TGTGCCAGCCATAACACCGGGGAGCTGTTTTTT
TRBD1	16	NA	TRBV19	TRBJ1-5	CASSIVGTVGNQPQHF	TGTGCCAGTAGTATAGTTGGGACAGTGGGCAATCAGCCCCAGCATTTT
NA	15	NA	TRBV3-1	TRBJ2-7	CASSRRQFSSYEQYF	TGTGCCAGCAGCCGAAGACAGTTTAGCTCCTACGAGCAGTACTTC
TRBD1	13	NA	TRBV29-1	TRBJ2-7	CSVDLGTGGEQYF	TGCAGCGTTGACCTAGGGACAGGGGGCGAGCAGTACTTC
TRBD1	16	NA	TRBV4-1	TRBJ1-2	CASSQGRTGLSYGYTF	TGCGCCAGCAGCCAAGGGCGGACAGGGTTAAGCTATGGCTACACCTTC
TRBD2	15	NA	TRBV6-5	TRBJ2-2	CASREPGLVTGELFF	TGTGCCAGCAGAGAACCGGGACTAGTTACCGGGGAGCTGTTTTTT
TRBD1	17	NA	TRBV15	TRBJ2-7	CATSTHRGRGVNYEQYF	TGTGCCACCAGCACCCACAGGGGGCGAGGAGTGAACTACGAGCAGTACTTC
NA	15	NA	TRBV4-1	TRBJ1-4	CASSPPWGINEKLFF	TGCGCCAGCAGCCCCCCTTGGGGGATTAATGAAAAACTGTTTTTT
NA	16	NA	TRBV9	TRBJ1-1	CASSVEVTTLNTEAFF	TGTGCCAGCAGCGTAGAGGTGACAACCTTGAACACTGAAGCTTTCTTT
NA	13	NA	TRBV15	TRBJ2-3	CATSTPQLDTQYF	TGTGCCACCAGCACCCCCCAACTAGATACGCAGTATTTT
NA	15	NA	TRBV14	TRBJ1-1	CASSHMGLTNTEAFF	TGTGCCAGCAGCCATATGGGACTGACGAACACTGAAGCTTTCTTT
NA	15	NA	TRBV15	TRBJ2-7	CATSRDLTGAYEQYF	TGTGCCACCAGCAGAGATTTGACAGGCGCCTACGAGCAGTACTTC
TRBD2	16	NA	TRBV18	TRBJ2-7	CASSRPLAGGPYEQYF	TGTGCCAGCTCACGGCCGCTAGCGGGGGGCCCGTACGAGCAGTACTTC
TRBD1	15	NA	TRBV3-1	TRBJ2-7	CASSQVPGQGYEQYF	TGTGCCAGCAGCCAAGTCCCGGGACAGGGCTACGAGCAGTACTTC
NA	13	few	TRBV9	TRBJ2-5	CASSVGGHETQYF	TGTGCCAGCAGCGTTGGGGGGCATGAGACCCAGTACTTC